The 8 T cell receptor beta chains listed next were all sequenced from one sample in a study of cytotoxic CD8 clonotypes in ibrutinib-treated CLL. Generated by immunoSEQ multiplex PCR, the TCRdb table keeps only in-frame clones and is missing some. The sample has 70,000 to 80,000 clones, around 80% seen once; the top ten hold 6% to 9%. The source was PBMCs, collected at disease progression, from a patient treated with ibrutinib. These receptors all stem from a human donor with chronic lymphocytic leukemia.

Comments on this clone: Other nucleotide sequences from this sample produce the same CDR3. This chain connects TRBV18 to TRBJ2-5; weak D call: TRBD1 (5 bases). CDR3 size: 13 residues. From germline, CDR1 is KGHSH and CDR2 LQKENI. The V gene lost 6 bases and the J gene lost 1 base, with 9 bases spanning the gap. The CDR3 spells CASSPDSQETQYF. CDR3 nucleotides: TGTGCCAGCTCCCCCGACAGCCAAGAGACCCAGTACTTC.

CDR3 coding DNA: TGTGCCAGCAGCTTGGTTGGGACAGGGTGGACAGATACGCAGTATTTT. Translated: CASSLVGTGWTDTQYF. This chain joins TRBV5-4 and TRBJ2-3, with TRBD1 matching 9 bases. Germline CDR1 is SGHNT and CDR2 is YYREEE (reference sequence). This CDR3 comprises 16 residues. J gave up 3 bases and V 0 bases, and 5 bases lay outside the gene matches. Complete variable domain (other parts from reference TRBV5-4 and TRBJ2-3): ETGVTQSPTHLIKTRGQQVTLRCSSQSGHNTVSWYQQALGQGPQFIFQYYREEENGRGNFPPRFSGLQFPNYSSELNVNALELDDSALYLCASSLVGTGWTDTQYFGPGTRLTVL.

The chain employs TRBV30 and TRBJ2-4; D call uncertain. This CDR3 has 19 residues. Trimming removed 3 bases at V and 0 bases at J, with 24 bases between. Germline CDR1 GTSNPN, CDR2 SVGIG (reference sequence). The CDR3 nucleotides are TGTGCCTGGAGCGGCGAGATCCTACCCCCTAGTTTAGCCAAAAACATTCAGTACTTC. It encodes CAWSGEILPPSLAKNIQYF.

The V call is TRBV11-2, the J call TRBJ2-7; 8 nucleotides match TRBD2. The ends lost 5 bases at V and 2 bases at J; junction bases unmatched: 8. Germline loops: CDR1 SGHAT, CDR2 FQNNGV. This CDR3 is built from 15 residues. CDR3 protein: CASSIPGLGTYEQYF. CDR3 nucleotides: TGTGCCAGCAGCATCCCGGGACTAGGGACCTACGAGCAGTACTTC.

The genes are TRBV6-1 and TRBJ2-2, with D perhaps TRBD2 (6 bases). Germline-derived CDR1 and CDR2 are MNHNS and SASEGT. V gave up 5 bases and J gave up 5 bases, with 15 bases separating them. The CDR3 has 15 residues. CDR3 region: CASSFPEGGTGELFF. In DNA, the CDR3 is TGTGCCAGCAGTTTCCCGGAGGGAGGAACCGGGGAGCTGTTTTTT.

This clone has only a few counts. V usage is TRBV18 and J usage is TRBJ2-2, with TRBD1 matching 8 bases. The J segment lost 6 bases and the V segment lost 4 bases, leaving 4 bases of the junction unmatched. CDR3 size: 14 residues. Germline CDR1 reads KGHSH; CDR2 reads LQKENI. The CDR3 protein is CASSLPQGAGELFF. CDR3 in DNA: TGTGCCAGCTCACTCCCACAGGGGGCCGGGGAGCTGTTTTTT.

This chain links TRBV5-1 with TRBJ2-1; D gene unclear. The length of the CDR3 is 15 residues. CDR1 and CDR2 from the germline V gene are SGHRS and YFSETQ. Trimming stripped 0 bases from V and 2 bases from J, with 9 bases between. In DNA form, the CDR3 reads TGCGCCAGCAGCTTGGTCGGAGAACCCTACAATGAGCAGTTCTTC. It translates to CASSLVGEPYNEQFF.

This rearrangement joins TRBV28 to TRBJ1-3, with no clear D. Germline CDR1 MDHEN, CDR2 SYDVKM. The CDR3 contains 17 residues. V was cut by 3 bases and J by 2 bases, with 17 bases left in between. The CDR3 DNA sequence: TGTGCCAGCAGTTTCCCCAGTAGACCCTCTGCTGGAAACACCATATATTTT. It specifies CASSFPSRPSAGNTIYF.